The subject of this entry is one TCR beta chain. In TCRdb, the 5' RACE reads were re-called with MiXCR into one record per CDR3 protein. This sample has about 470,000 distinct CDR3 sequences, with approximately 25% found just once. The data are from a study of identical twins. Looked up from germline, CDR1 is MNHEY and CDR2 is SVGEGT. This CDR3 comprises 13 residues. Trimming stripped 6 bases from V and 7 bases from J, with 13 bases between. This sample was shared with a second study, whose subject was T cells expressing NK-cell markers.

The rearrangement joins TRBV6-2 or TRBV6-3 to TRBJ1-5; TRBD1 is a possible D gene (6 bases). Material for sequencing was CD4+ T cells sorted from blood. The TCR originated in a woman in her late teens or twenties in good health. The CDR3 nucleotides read TGTGCCAGCAGCCACAGGGAGCCCCAGCCCCAGCATTTT. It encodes CASSHREPQPQHF.